This T cell receptor (beta chain) was documented in a study of T cells in Graves' hyperthyroidism and ophthalmopathy. CDR3 length equals 15 residues. CDR1 SEHNR and CDR2 FQNEAQ come from the germline V gene (reference sequence). V shed 5 bases and J 4 bases; nucleotides not matched to a gene: 10. Amplification of TCR beta CDR3 regions used RNA as the template. With the HTBI primer set, the TCR CDR3 went through a first round of RT-PCR. One entry per CDR3 protein, called by TCRdb with MiXCR from the multiplex PCR reads. The sample records some 420,000 distinct CDR3 sequences, about 13% being singletons. At least ten counts were recorded for this clonotype.

The sample taken for sequencing was blood. The chain couples TRBV7-9 to TRBJ1-2, with 7 bases lining up with TRBD1. The receptor was derived from a woman aged 18 to 35 with Graves' hyperthyroidism. The DNA for the CDR3 is TGTGCCAGCAGCCCTGTGGCGACAGGGTTCTATGGCTACACCTTC. As protein: CASSPVATGFYGYTF.